This T cell receptor (beta chain) was recorded in a study of identifying expanded T cells in peripheral blood. Findings and limits, study-wide: Variance in clone template counts between roughly 2-week samples significantly increased with total template count across all healthy donors.

The assay was immunoSEQ multiplex PCR, and TCRdb's table has in-frame clones only and misses some. The sample lists about 130,000 clones; 70% to 90% were seen once. A note on this clone: Its antigen remains unidentified.

Unmatched junction bases numbered 11, after V lost 5 bases and J lost 5 bases. The CDR3 has 18 residues. Germline V gene data show CDR1 as SGHTA and CDR2 as FQGNSA. The chain recombines TRBV7-2 with TRBJ2-5, with TRBD2 matching over 16 bases. The source is a person between 18 and 75 years old in good health. Sequencing was performed on blood. This chain's CDR3 is CASSMGTSGRARGETQYF. The CDR3 nucleotides read TGTGCCAGCAGCATGGGGACTAGCGGGAGGGCCCGTGGGGAGACCCAGTACTTC.